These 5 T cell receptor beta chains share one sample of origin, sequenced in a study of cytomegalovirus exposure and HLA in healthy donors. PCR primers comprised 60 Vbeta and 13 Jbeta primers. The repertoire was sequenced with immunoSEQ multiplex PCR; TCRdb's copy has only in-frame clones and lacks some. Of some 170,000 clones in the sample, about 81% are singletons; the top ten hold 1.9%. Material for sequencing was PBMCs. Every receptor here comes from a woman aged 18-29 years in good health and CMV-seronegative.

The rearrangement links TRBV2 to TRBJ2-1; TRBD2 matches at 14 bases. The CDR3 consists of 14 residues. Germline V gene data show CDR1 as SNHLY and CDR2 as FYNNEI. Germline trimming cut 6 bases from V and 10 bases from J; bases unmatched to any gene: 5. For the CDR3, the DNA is TGTGCCAGCAGCGGGACTAGCGGGAGCCTAGAGCAGTTCTTC. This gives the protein CASSGTSGSLEQFF.

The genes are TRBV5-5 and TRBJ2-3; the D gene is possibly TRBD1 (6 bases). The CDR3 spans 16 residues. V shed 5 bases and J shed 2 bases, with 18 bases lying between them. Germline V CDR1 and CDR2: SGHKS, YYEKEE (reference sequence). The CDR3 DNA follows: TGTGCCAGCAGACGAACAGGGTCTACGGTCACAGATACGCAGTATTTT. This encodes CASRRTGSTVTDTQYF.

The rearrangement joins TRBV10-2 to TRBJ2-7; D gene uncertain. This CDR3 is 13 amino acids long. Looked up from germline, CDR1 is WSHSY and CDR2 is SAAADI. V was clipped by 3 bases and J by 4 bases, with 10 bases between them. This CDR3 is CASSDPPSYEQYF. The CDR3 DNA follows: TGCGCCAGCAGTGACCCCCCCTCTTACGAGCAGTACTTC.

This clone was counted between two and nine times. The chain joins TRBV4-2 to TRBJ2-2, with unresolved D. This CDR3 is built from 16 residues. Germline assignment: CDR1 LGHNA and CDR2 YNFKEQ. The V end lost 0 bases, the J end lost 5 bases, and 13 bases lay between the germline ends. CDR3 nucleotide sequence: TGTGCCAGCAGCCAAGATATCGAGTCCCGGACCGGGGAGCTGTTTTTT. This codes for CASSQDIESRTGELFF.

CDR3 loop: CASSEDAGGSYEQYF. The CDR3 DNA is TGTGCCAGCAGTGAGGATGCAGGGGGATCCTACGAGCAGTACTTC. This chain joins TRBV2 and TRBJ2-5; 7 bases fit TRBD1. The J call may be incorrect, as the DNA end agrees better with TRBJ2-7. Germline V gene data show CDR1 as SNHLY and CDR2 as FYNNEI. The CDR3 contains 15 residues.